This T cell receptor beta chain was recorded in a study of PD-1 blockade in classical Hodgkin lymphoma. The wider study: With a 2-week interval, patients received intravenous nivolumab at 3 mg/kg. Notes on the study in general: Prior therapy or disease activity may underlie the repertoire differences, whose causes remain undefined. A significant rise in TCR diversity was seen by C4D1 for CD4+ cells but not for CD8+ cells.

Brentuximab vedotin exposure varied among the patients, all of whom had relapsed after autologous stem cell transplantation. When best responses were assessed, they were complete response, partial response or progressive disease. Data came from immunoSEQ multiplex PCR; TCRdb stores just in-frame clones and leaves some out. The table includes 95,000 to 100,000 clones, approximately 90% detected once. Germline loops: CDR1 ENHRY, CDR2 SYGVKD. The ends lost 9 bases at V and 0 bases at J; junction bases unmatched: 2. The CDR3 covers 14 residues. Note on this clone: The target antigen is unknown.

The rearrangement uses TRBV10-3 and TRBJ2-3; 11 bases line up with TRBD2. This specimen consisted of peripheral blood mononuclear cells (PBMCs), obtained before the second cycle of nivolumab. The receptor was isolated from a human donor with classical Hodgkin lymphoma. Here the CDR3 reads CAISGGASTDTQYF. Here the CDR3 DNA reads TGTGCCATTAGCGGGGGGGCTAGCACAGATACGCAGTATTTT.